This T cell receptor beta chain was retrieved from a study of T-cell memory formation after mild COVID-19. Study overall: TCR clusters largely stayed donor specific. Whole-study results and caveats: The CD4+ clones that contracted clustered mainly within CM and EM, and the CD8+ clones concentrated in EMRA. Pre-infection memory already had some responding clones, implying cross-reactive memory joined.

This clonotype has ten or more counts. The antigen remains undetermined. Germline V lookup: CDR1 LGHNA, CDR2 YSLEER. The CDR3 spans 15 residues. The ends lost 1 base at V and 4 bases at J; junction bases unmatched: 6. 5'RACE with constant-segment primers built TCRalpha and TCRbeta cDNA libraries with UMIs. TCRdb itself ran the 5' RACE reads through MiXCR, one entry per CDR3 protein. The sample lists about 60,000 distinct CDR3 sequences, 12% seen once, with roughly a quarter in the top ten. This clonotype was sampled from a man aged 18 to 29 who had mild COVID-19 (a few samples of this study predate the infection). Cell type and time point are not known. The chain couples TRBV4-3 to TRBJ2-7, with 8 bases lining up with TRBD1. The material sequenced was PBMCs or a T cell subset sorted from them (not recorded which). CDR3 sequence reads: CASSQGGQGAYEQYF. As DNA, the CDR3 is TGCGCCAGCAGCCAAGGCGGGCAGGGGGCGTACGAGCAGTACTTC.